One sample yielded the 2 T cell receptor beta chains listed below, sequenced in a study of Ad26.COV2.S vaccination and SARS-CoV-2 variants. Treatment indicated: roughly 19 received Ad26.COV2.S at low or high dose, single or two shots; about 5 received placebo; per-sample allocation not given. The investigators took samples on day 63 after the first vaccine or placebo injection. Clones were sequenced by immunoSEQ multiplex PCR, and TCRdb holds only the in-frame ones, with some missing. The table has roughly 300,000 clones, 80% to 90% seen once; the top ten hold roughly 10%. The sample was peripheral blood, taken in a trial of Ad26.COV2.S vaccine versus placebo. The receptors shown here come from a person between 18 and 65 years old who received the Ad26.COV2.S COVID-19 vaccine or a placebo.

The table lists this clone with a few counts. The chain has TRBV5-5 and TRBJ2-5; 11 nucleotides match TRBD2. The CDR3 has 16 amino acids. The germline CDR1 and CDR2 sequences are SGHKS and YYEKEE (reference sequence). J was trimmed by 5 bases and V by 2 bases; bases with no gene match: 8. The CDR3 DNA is TGTGCCAGCAGCTTCACTAGCGGGAGCCGGGGGGAGACCCAGTACTTC. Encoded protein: CASSFTSGSRGETQYF.

The CDR3 nucleotides are TGTGCCAGCAGCGCGCGGAGATACGCAGGGGGAGGAGAGACCCAGTACTTC. Translation gives CASSARRYAGGGETQYF. J is TRBJ2-5 and V is TRBV28; TRBD1 is a possible D gene (7 bases). CDR3 length: 17 amino acids. Trimming stripped 6 bases from V and 4 bases from J, with 24 bases between. Germline CDR1 MDHEN, CDR2 SYDVKM.